This T cell receptor (beta chain) emerged from a study of shared clonotypes between healthy human individuals (TCRdb year 2020). For context, the study as a whole: A couple of women and a few men aged 18 to 49 years were included in the cohort. For each donor, three plates each were used for CD4 naive and CD4 memory, two plates were used for CD8 naive, and one plate was used for CD8 memory. Blood TCR repertoires of five healthy adults were deeply sequenced to estimate repertoire size and the extent of clonotype sharing between individuals. To increase sequencing depth and limit assay-specific biases, TCR repertoire library preparation and sequencing were carried out by different laboratories using diverse techniques. Between about 0.85 and 10 billion PBMCs per donor were obtained by leukapheresis.

Study-wide conclusions, independent of this receptor: Across a few donors, about 5% of naive CD4, approximately 3.6% of naive CD8, roughly 2.2% of memory CD4, and over 0.35% of memory CD8 clonotypes were shared. Compared with non-shared clonotypes, the clonotypes found in all four sorted-subset donors had higher generation probabilities. Pairwise subsampling led to the expectation that sequencing depth would affect the degree of clonotype sharing among donors. Larger estimated clonotype richness was generally found for naive subsets than for memory subsets. Even with the large sequencing depth, rarefaction of the sorted-subset datasets indicated that sequencing was incomplete. Because the study included only a small number of donors, the genetic and exposure-history diversity represented was limited. Sampling was limited to blood, and TCR repertoires in tissue likely differ from TCR repertoires in blood.

Using the deep immunoSEQ assay, TCR CDR3 regions were amplified from genomic DNA by multiplex PCR. Extracted genomic DNA from each cell subset was spread evenly across all wells of several immunoSEQ 96-well plates, with each plate serving as a replicate. For sorted subsets, approximately 210 ng of genomic DNA, equivalent to around 30,000 T cell genomes, went into each replicate PCR. Purified libraries were measured with a Qubit 3.0 fluorometer, size-checked on a Bioanalyzer 2100, and measured again with the KAPA Library Quantification kit. A separate single-read 150-cycle Illumina NextSeq 550 flow cell was used to sequence each immunoSEQ 96-well plate. For the original study's pipeline: The immunoSEQ output contained only junctional sequences without quality scores, so filtering could not match that applied to full-length reads. Sequences were annotated with PyIR, a Python wrapper for IgBLAST v1.9, using IMGT germline references to assign V/J genes and CDR3. Reads were removed for weak V/J assignments (E-value above 1e-6), missing CDR3, stop codons, out-of-frame junctions, or ambiguous translated residues. A V3J clonotype was defined by an identical inferred V gene, J gene, and CDR3 amino acid sequence. Percentage overlap between repertoires was computed as shared unique clonotypes divided by the size of the smaller repertoire. RTK rarefaction, the Chao1 estimator, and Recon v2.1 estimates of unobserved clonotypes were used to assess repertoire richness. Generation probabilities for all TCRbeta clonotypes obtained by the gDNA method from a few donors were computed using OLGA. TCRdb provides this immuneACCESS table in a form limited to in-frame rearrangements. Some clones are lacking; in checked studies, under half of them reflect an unresolved V gene, and why the rest are absent is not known. V and J calls and clone size are as listed in that table; D and trimming were resolved from the DNA. The sample includes approximately 320,000 clones, with around 74% observed a single time. The top ten hold approximately 10% of the sample.

Notes on this clone: What this receptor recognizes is not known. Base qualities were left out, and no much larger clone turns up one base away.

Measured from the cysteine to the phenylalanine, the CDR3 is 15 residues long. Only CDR3 DNA is held: 45 bases, read in frame from base 1. The germline V gene yields LGHNA for CDR1 and YSLEER for CDR2. Trimming takes 0 bases from V and 4 bases from J, and the germline ends sit 10 bases apart. The donors were healthy, HIV-negative adults who had no recently reported acute infections or vaccinations. Only Caucasian adults living in Nashville, Tennessee, USA were represented among the donors. Magnetic negative selection was used to enrich CD4+ T cells, after which naive cells were positively selected on CD45RA and the negative fraction became the memory subset. After blood collection by leukapheresis, PBMCs were isolated using Ficoll-Histopaque density gradient centrifugation and then cryopreserved in the vapor phase of liquid nitrogen. Analytical flow cytometry was used to check the purity and quantity of every magnetically sorted T cell population. Each sorted fraction had its genomic DNA isolated and then quantified by UV absorbance on a Nanodrop 2000c.

The chain uses TRBV4-3 and TRBJ1-5; no confident D gene assignment can be made. The clonotype comes from a man aged 30 to 39 in good health. The sample was memory CD4+ T cells sorted from blood. The cell subset or site tag for this specimen amounts to: CD45RA-negative fraction. The DNA sequence follows: TGCGCCAGCAGCCAAGACGCCCTCGGGAATCAGCCCCAGCATTTT. Its translation reads: CASSQDALGNQPQHF.